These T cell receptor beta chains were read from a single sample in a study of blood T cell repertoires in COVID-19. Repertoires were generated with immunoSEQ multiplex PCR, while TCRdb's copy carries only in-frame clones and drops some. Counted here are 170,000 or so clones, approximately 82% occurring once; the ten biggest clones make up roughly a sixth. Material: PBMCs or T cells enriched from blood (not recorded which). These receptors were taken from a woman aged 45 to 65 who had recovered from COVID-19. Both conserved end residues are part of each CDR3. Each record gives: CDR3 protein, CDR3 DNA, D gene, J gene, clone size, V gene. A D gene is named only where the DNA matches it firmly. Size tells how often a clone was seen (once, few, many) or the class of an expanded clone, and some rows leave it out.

CASSLSGYGTEAFF | TGTGCCAGCAGCTTATCAGGGTATGGCACTGAAGCTTTCTTT | NA | TRBJ1-1 | NA | TRBV7-3
CASSLITSADEQFF | TGCGCCAGCAGCCTGATAACTAGCGCAGATGAGCAGTTCTTC | TRBD2 | TRBJ2-1 | NA | TRBV5-1
CASSFTGPSYNEQFF | TGTGCCAGCAGTTTTACTGGGCCCTCCTACAATGAGCAGTTCTTC | NA | TRBJ2-1 | NA | TRBV27
CASSQGLANEQFF | TGTGCCAGCAGCCAAGGACTAGCTAATGAGCAGTTCTTC | TRBD2 | TRBJ2-1 | NA | TRBV14
CASSLEGTGTDTQYF | TGTGCCAGCAGCTTAGAAGGGACAGGGACAGATACGCAGTATTTT | TRBD1 | TRBJ2-3 | NA | TRBV7-2
CASSLLGQGAHTGELFF | TGCGCCAGCAGCTTGCTCGGGCAGGGGGCACACACCGGGGAGCTGTTTTTT | TRBD1 | TRBJ2-2 | NA | TRBV5-1
CASSQPARLQFF | TGTGCCAGCAGCCAACCCGCCCGACTACAGTTCTTC | NA | TRBJ2-1 | few | TRBV14
CASSVGQGLAVSTQYF | TGTGCCAGCAGCGTAGGCCAGGGACTAGCGGTTTCGACCCAGTACTTC | TRBD2 | TRBJ2-5 | NA | TRBV9
CASSLIGLGLAGDLRTDTQYF | TGTGCCAGCAGCTTAATAGGGCTTGGACTAGCGGGAGATCTACGCACAGATACGCAGTATTTT | TRBD2 | TRBJ2-3 | NA | TRBV7-3
CASSETGSREKLFF | TGTGCCAGCAGTGAAACAGGGTCGAGAGAAAAACTGTTTTTT | NA | TRBJ1-4 | NA | TRBV2
CASSRDRATNYGYTF | TGTGCCAGCAGCCGGGACAGGGCAACTAACTATGGCTACACCTTC | TRBD1 | TRBJ1-2 | NA | TRBV6-5
CASSLVSSYEQYF | TGTGCCAGCAGCTTAGTTTCCAGCTACGAGCAGTACTTC | NA | TRBJ2-7 | NA | TRBV7-2
CASSSGFGYTF | TGTGCCAGCAGCTCAGGGTTTGGCTACACCTTC | NA | TRBJ1-2 | once | TRBV6-4
CASSYGAGNTGELFF | TGTGCCAGCAGTTACGGGGCTGGAAACACCGGGGAGCTGTTTTTT | NA | TRBJ2-2 | NA | TRBV6-5
CASSLGAGDTDTQYF | TGCGCCAGCAGCTTGGGAGCGGGGGATACAGATACGCAGTATTTT | TRBD2 | TRBJ2-3 | NA | TRBV5-1
CAIGVGTEAFF | TGTGCCATAGGGGTTGGGACTGAAGCTTTCTTT | NA | TRBJ1-1 | NA | TRBV7-9
CASRRTSGVYEQYF | TGTGCCAGCAGACGGACTAGCGGAGTTTACGAGCAGTACTTC | TRBD2 | TRBJ2-7 | NA | TRBV6-5
CASSALAGAPDTQYF | TGTGCCAGCAGCGCCTTAGCGGGAGCACCAGATACGCAGTATTTT | TRBD2 | TRBJ2-3 | NA | TRBV9
CASSFWTSGARGDTQYF | TGCGCCAGCAGCTTTTGGACTAGCGGAGCCAGGGGGGATACGCAGTATTTT | TRBD2 | TRBJ2-3 | once | TRBV5-1
CASSWGRWPPSTEAFF | TGTGCCAGCAGTTGGGGGCGGTGGCCCCCGAGCACTGAAGCTTTCTTT | NA | TRBJ1-1 | NA | TRBV28
CASTPGSSYNEQFF | TGCGCCAGCACCCCGGGGTCATCCTACAATGAGCAGTTCTTC | NA | TRBJ2-1 | NA | TRBV4-1
CASRARNEQVVGEKLFF | TGCGCCAGCAGGGCTCGAAACGAGCAGGTGGTAGGTGAAAAACTGTTTTTT | NA | TRBJ1-4 | NA | TRBV10-1
CASLGLAGSYNEQFF | TGTGCCAGCTTGGGACTAGCGGGCTCCTACAATGAGCAGTTCTTC | TRBD2 | TRBJ2-1 | NA | TRBV2
CSVSIPGYNEQFF | TGCAGCGTTTCTATTCCGGGGTACAATGAGCAGTTCTTC | NA | TRBJ2-1 | NA | TRBV29-1
CASSLWSVGLAGGEEQFF | TGTGCCAGCAGCTTATGGTCCGTTGGGTTAGCGGGAGGAGAAGAGCAGTTCTTC | TRBD2 | TRBJ2-1 | NA | TRBV7-3
CASSIGGVRTEAFF | TGCGCCAGCAGCATCGGGGGGGTGAGGACTGAAGCTTTCTTT | NA | TRBJ1-1 | NA | TRBV5-1
CATSHLWTGNTGELFF | TGTGCCACCAGTCACTTGTGGACAGGGAACACCGGGGAGCTGTTTTTT | TRBD1 | TRBJ2-2 | NA | TRBV24-1
CATSDFAGFATDTQYF | TGTGCCACCAGTGATTTCGCAGGGTTTGCCACAGATACGCAGTATTTT | NA | TRBJ2-3 | NA | TRBV24-1
CASSSPGTGEHGYTF | TGTGCCAGCAGTTCACCCGGGACAGGGGAACATGGCTACACCTTC | TRBD1 | TRBJ1-2 | NA | TRBV27
CASSEGTGISPLHF | TGTGCCAGCAGCGAGGGGACAGGGATTTCACCCCTCCACTTT | TRBD1 | TRBJ1-6 | few | TRBV9
CASSYTRAGELFF | TGTGCCAGCAGTTATACGCGGGCCGGGGAGCTGTTTTTT | NA | TRBJ2-2 | NA | TRBV6-5
CASSPLAGEWETQYF | TGTGCCAGCAGTCCGCTAGCGGGAGAGTGGGAGACCCAGTACTTC | TRBD2 | TRBJ2-5 | NA | TRBV5-6
CASSYSTGTLTETQYF | TGTGCCAGCAGTTACTCTACCGGGACATTAACGGAGACCCAGTACTTC | NA | TRBJ2-5 | NA | TRBV6-5